This paragraph reports one TCR beta chain. These data come from a study of blood T cell repertoires in COVID-19. The repertoire was sequenced with immunoSEQ multiplex PCR; TCRdb's copy has only in-frame clones and lacks some. Here the sample spans around 160,000 clones, roughly 88% being singletons. The CDR3 is made up of 16 amino acids. Germline V gene lookup returns CDR1 LNHDA and CDR2 SQIVND (reference sequence). V dropped 2 bases and J dropped 9; count of bases not matched to a gene: 13. The receptor's source is a man younger than 35 with acute or convalescent COVID-19. This chain uses TRBV19 with TRBJ2-1; the match to TRBD2 covers 7 bases. The sample consisted of peripheral blood. CDR3 coding DNA: TGTGCCAGTAGTATATCCGGGGGAGCGGGATTCGCTGAGCAGTTCTTC. Translating gives CASSISGGAGFAEQFF.